The 25 T cell receptor beta chains listed next were all sequenced from one sample in a study of cytomegalovirus exposure and HLA in healthy donors. Assay used: immunoSEQ multiplex PCR; TCRdb lists only in-frame clones, some missing. Found here are over 150,000 clones, around 88% of them singletons; the top ten hold approximately 20%. The material sequenced was PBMCs. Every receptor here comes from a man aged 18 to 29 in good health and CMV-seropositive.

The sample holds a few counts of this clone. The chain is built from TRBV19 and TRBJ1-1, with no clear D. The CDR3 extends over 12 amino acids. V shed 3 bases and J shed 8 bases, with 10 bases lying between them. Germline V gene lookup returns CDR1 LNHDA and CDR2 SQIVND (reference sequence). DNA of the CDR3: TGTGCCAGTAGTATCTCCTATCGGGAAGCTTTCTTT. Translating it yields CASSISYREAFF.

V and J are TRBV9 and TRBJ2-1, with TRBD2 as a possible D gene (6 bases). The germline CDR1 and CDR2 sequences are SGDLS and YYNGEE. V lost 2 bases and J 9 bases, leaving 21 bases between the germline ends. This CDR3 contains 16 residues. The CDR3 nucleotides read TGTGCCAGCAGCGTCTTTGCGGAAACGGGAGTAGGTGAGCAGTTCTTC. This translates into CASSVFAETGVGEQFF.

The CDR3 bases are TGTGCCAGTAGTATTGGAGGGTTGAATGAGCAGTTCTTC. Translating it yields CASSIGGLNEQFF. J is TRBJ2-1 and V is TRBV19, with D possibly matching TRBD2 (6 bases). CDR3 length: 13 amino acids. Germline CDR1 reads LNHDA; CDR2 reads SQIVND (reference sequence). Trimming took off 3 bases at V and 7 bases at J, with 10 bases between the two ends.

This clone was observed once. The V gene is TRBV4-3, the J gene TRBJ2-1, with 7 bases fitting TRBD1. The germline V gene has CDR1 LGHNA and CDR2 YSLEER. This CDR3 contains 16 residues. Trimming cost V 4 bases and J 0 bases; bases outside gene matches: 6. CDR3 region: CASSPRAGGSYNEQFF. The CDR3 DNA reads TGCGCCAGCAGCCCCAGGGCAGGGGGCTCCTACAATGAGCAGTTCTTC.

CDR3: CASSKFEGSAPYGYTF. CDR3 sequence (DNA): TGTGCCAGCTCCAAATTCGAGGGTTCGGCCCCTTATGGCTACACCTTC. The chain is built from TRBV18 and TRBJ1-2; D ambiguous. This CDR3 region has 16 residues. V was shortened by 6 bases and J by 5 bases, with 22 bases between the two germline ends. CDR1 and CDR2 from the germline V gene are KGHSH and LQKENI.

This sequence joins TRBV7-7 and TRBJ2-5; tentative D call: TRBD2 (5 bases). The CDR3 length is 15 residues. V dropped 4 bases and J dropped 3 bases, with 15 bases sitting between them. Per the germline V gene, CDR1 is SSHAT and CDR2 is FNYEAQ (reference sequence). The CDR3 is CASSSGNKWEETQYF. In DNA form, the CDR3 reads TGTGCCAGCAGCTCCGGGAACAAGTGGGAAGAGACCCAGTACTTC.

This clone was seen a few times. The chain links TRBV13 to TRBJ2-7; D not certain. This CDR3 comprises 13 residues. Looked up from germline, CDR1 is PRHDT and CDR2 is FYEKMQ (reference sequence). The V and J ends lost 3 bases and 0 bases respectively, with 6 bases between them. The CDR3 protein is CASSFKSSYEQYF. The DNA of the CDR3 is TGTGCCAGCAGCTTTAAGAGCTCCTACGAGCAGTACTTC.

This clone was counted a single time. V and J are TRBV6-5 and TRBJ2-2; the match to TRBD1 covers 10 bases. The CDR3 is 15 amino acids. CDR1 is MNHEY, CDR2 SVGAGI, per germline. V gave up 4 bases and J gave up 5 bases; unmatched junction bases: 4. CDR3 region: CASSSDRGQTGELFF. CDR3 sequence (DNA): TGTGCCAGCAGTTCCGACAGGGGGCAAACCGGGGAGCTGTTTTTT.

V gene TRBV7-9 combines with J gene TRBJ2-2, with a weak D call TRBD2 (5 bases). The CDR3 sequence is 16 residues long. V was pared by 1 base and J by 6 bases, with 15 bases between. The germline V gene encodes CDR1 SEHNR and CDR2 FQNEAQ (reference sequence). CDR3 bases: TGTGCCAGCAGCTTAGTGGGGAGCGTGGTAGCCGGGGAGCTGTTTTTT. It encodes CASSLVGSVVAGELFF.

The chain uses TRBV6-4 and TRBJ2-1; 10 bases agree with TRBD2. Losses at the gene ends were 0 bases for V and 2 bases for J; bases not matched to a gene: 1. Germline loops: CDR1 MRHNA, CDR2 SNTAGT. CDR3 length: 16 amino acids. This CDR3 is CASSDSTSGPYNEQFF. CDR3 in DNA: TGTGCCAGCAGTGACTCGACTAGCGGGCCCTACAATGAGCAGTTCTTC.

This clone was observed a single time. V and J are TRBV4-3 and TRBJ1-2; TRBD1 aligns across 10 bases. This CDR3 has 16 amino acids. CDR1 is LGHNA and CDR2 is YSLEER in the germline V gene. The J segment lost 2 bases and the V segment lost 4 bases, leaving 7 bases of the junction unmatched. The CDR3 here is CASSRTPGQGNYGYTF. DNA for the CDR3: TGCGCCAGCAGCCGCACTCCGGGACAGGGGAACTATGGCTACACCTTC.

V is TRBV5-1 and J is TRBJ1-1; 8 bases align to TRBD1. CDR1 SGHRS and CDR2 YFSETQ come from the germline V gene. The CDR3 has 14 amino acids. Trimming at V came to 3 bases and at J to 3 bases, leaving 4 bases not matched to a gene. The CDR3 nucleotides are TGCGCCAGCAGCTCACAGGGGGAGTACACTGAAGCTTTCTTT. The encoded protein is CASSSQGEYTEAFF.

The V gene is TRBV18, the J gene TRBJ2-7; 10 bases are shared with TRBD2. V was pared by 7 bases and J by 9 bases, with 9 bases of the junction left unmatched. CDR1 and CDR2 from the germline V gene are KGHSH and LQKENI. The CDR3 is made up of 13 amino acids. This CDR3 reads CASYDGQRGGQYF. The CDR3 DNA sequence: TGTGCCAGCTACGACGGACAGCGGGGGGGGCAGTACTTC.

The V gene is TRBV7-9, the J gene TRBJ2-7; perhaps TRBD2 as D (6 bases). CDR3 length: 12 amino acids. In germline, CDR1 is SEHNR, CDR2 FQNEAQ (reference sequence). V was clipped by 5 bases and J by 4 bases, with 9 bases between them. CDR3 residues: CASSPRGYEQYF. Here the CDR3 DNA reads TGTGCCAGCAGCCCCCGGGGGTACGAGCAGTACTTC.

The chain employs TRBV4-3 and TRBJ2-7, with D possibly matching TRBD2 (7 bases). The V gene's germline CDR1 is LGHNA and CDR2 YSLEER. Trimming took off 0 bases at V and 4 bases at J, with 16 bases between the two ends. CDR3 length equals 16 residues. The CDR3 region is CASSQDQAGHSYEQYF. The CDR3 nucleotides are TGCGCCAGCAGCCAAGATCAAGCGGGACATAGTTACGAGCAGTACTTC.

V gene TRBV13 combines with J gene TRBJ2-5; no clear D gene. Trimming took 2 bases from V and 1 from J, leaving 8 bases between them. CDR1 is PRHDT, CDR2 FYEKMQ, per germline (reference sequence). The CDR3 runs to 14 residues. CDR3 sequence: CASSLRRPQETQYF. As DNA, the CDR3 is TGTGCCAGCAGCTTAAGGCGGCCCCAAGAGACCCAGTACTTC.

The V gene is TRBV7-2, the J gene TRBJ1-3; D is undetermined. Trimming stripped 5 bases from V and 1 base from J, with 12 bases between. CDR1 and CDR2 from the germline V gene are SGHTA and FQGNSA. This CDR3 region has 15 residues. CDR3 coding DNA: TGTGCCAGCAGCACAGCCGGGATTTCTGGAAACACCATATATTTT. Its translation: CASSTAGISGNTIYF.

This chain links TRBV5-1 with TRBJ2-2, with TRBD2 identical over 11 bases. This CDR3 has 15 residues. In germline, CDR1 is SGHRS, CDR2 YFSETQ. V gave up 4 bases and J gave up 6 bases; unmatched junction bases: 5. The CDR3 region is CASSLLAGAPGELFF. The DNA of the CDR3 is TGCGCCAGCAGCCTACTAGCGGGAGCCCCCGGGGAGCTGTTTTTT.

The chain has TRBV9 and TRBJ1-1, with 7 nucleotides matching TRBD1. This CDR3 is built from 14 residues. V was pared by 3 bases and J by 6 bases, with 8 bases of the junction left unmatched. The germline V gene encodes CDR1 SGDLS and CDR2 YYNGEE. CDR3 DNA sequence: TGTGCCAGCAGCGAATCGACAGGGTCCCCTGAAGCTTTCTTT. Amino acids: CASSESTGSPEAFF.

The chain combines TRBV19 with TRBJ1-1, with TRBD1 identical over 9 bases. Germline lookup yields CDR1 LNHDA and CDR2 SQIVND (reference sequence). V gave up 8 bases and J gave up 3 bases; unmatched junction bases: 7. The CDR3 has 14 amino acids. In nucleotides, the CDR3 is TGTGCCAGTCGCCAATGGACAGGGGACACTGAAGCTTTCTTT. Encoded protein: CASRQWTGDTEAFF.

The chain carries TRBV7-6 and TRBJ2-3, with TRBD2 identical over 8 bases. With V trimmed by 5 bases and J by 1 base, 8 bases remained unmatched. Germline assignment: CDR1 SGHVS and CDR2 FNYEAQ. CDR3 length: 16 residues. CDR3 protein: CASSGRGGTGTDTQYF. The DNA for the CDR3 is TGTGCCAGCAGCGGACGGGGGGGCACTGGCACAGATACGCAGTATTTT.

This clone is a singleton in its sample. This chain links TRBV27 with TRBJ2-7; 9 bases line up with TRBD2. The trim removed 3 bases at V and 3 bases at J, leaving 12 bases unmatched. The CDR3 spans 17 residues. Germline V gives CDR1 MNHEY, CDR2 SMNVEV (reference sequence). The chain's CDR3 is CASSFRTPSGTLYEQYF. For the CDR3, the DNA is TGTGCCAGCAGTTTTAGGACACCTAGCGGGACCCTCTACGAGCAGTACTTC.

The rearrangement links TRBV10-3 to TRBJ1-1; 10 bases map to TRBD1. Germline V gives CDR1 ENHRY, CDR2 SYGVKD. V lost 6 bases to trimming and J lost 3 bases; unmatched junction nucleotides: 4. The CDR3 has 14 residues. For the CDR3, the DNA is TGTGCCATCAGAGGCGGACAGGGGGACACTGAAGCTTTCTTT. Its translation is CAIRGGQGDTEAFF.

This clone was seen more than once but under ten times. V is TRBV9 and J is TRBJ2-5; 12 bases map to TRBD2. The germline V gene encodes CDR1 SGDLS and CDR2 YYNGEE. J gave up 2 bases and V 0 bases, and 8 bases lay outside the gene matches. The CDR3 loop spans 18 amino acids. CDR3 DNA sequence: TGTGCCAGCAGCGTAGGGCCACTAGCGGGGGGTGGGCAAGAGACCCAGTACTTC. This sequence encodes CASSVGPLAGGGQETQYF.

CDR3: CASRTGTADEKLFF. In DNA form, the CDR3 reads TGTGCCAGCAGGACCGGGACAGCAGATGAAAAACTGTTTTTT. The rearrangement uses TRBV6-5 and TRBJ1-4; 7 bases are a match to TRBD1. Germline V gene lookup returns CDR1 MNHEY and CDR2 SVGAGI. The CDR3 runs to 14 residues. V gave up 6 bases and J gave up 6 bases; unmatched junction bases: 7.